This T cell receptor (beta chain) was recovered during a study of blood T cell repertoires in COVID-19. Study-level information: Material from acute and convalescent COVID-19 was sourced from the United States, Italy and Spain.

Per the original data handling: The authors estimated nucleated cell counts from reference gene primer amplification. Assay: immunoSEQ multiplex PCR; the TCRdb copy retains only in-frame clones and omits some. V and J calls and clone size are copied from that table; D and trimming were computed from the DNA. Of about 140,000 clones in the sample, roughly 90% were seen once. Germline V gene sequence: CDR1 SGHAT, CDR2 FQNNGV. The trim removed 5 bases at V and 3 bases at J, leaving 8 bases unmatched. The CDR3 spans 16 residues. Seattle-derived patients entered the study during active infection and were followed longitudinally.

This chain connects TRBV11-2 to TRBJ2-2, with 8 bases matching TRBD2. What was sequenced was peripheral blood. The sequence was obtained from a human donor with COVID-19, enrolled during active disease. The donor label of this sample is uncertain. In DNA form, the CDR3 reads TGTGCCAGCAGCCACCAAGCGGGGGCATACACCGGGGAGCTGTTTTTT. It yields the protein CASSHQAGAYTGELFF.